The sequence of this T cell receptor beta chain was determined in a study of blood T cell repertoires in COVID-19. Study as a whole: T cells, B-cell-depleted T cells, or PBMCs supplied cDNA or gDNA.

Symptom resolution, clearance, or two negative PCRs marked the recovered donors of Cohort 3. Methods used by the authors: Amplification from reference gene primers served as the basis for estimated nucleated cell counts. Assay used: immunoSEQ multiplex PCR; TCRdb lists only in-frame clones, some missing. That table supplies the V and J calls and clone size; D and trimming were determined from the DNA. The sample yields approximately 300,000 clones, approximately 84% seen once. This CDR3 region has 14 residues. Germline CDR1 reads MDHEN; CDR2 reads SYDVKM. V dropped 6 bases and J dropped 5 bases, with 15 bases sitting between them.

This sequence originates from a woman aged 18-29 years who had recovered from COVID-19. The sample comprised PBMCs or T cells enriched from blood (not recorded which). The V call is TRBV28, the J call TRBJ2-3, with D tentatively TRBD1 (5 bases). The CDR3 sequence is CASRAQGFEDTQYF. CDR3 in DNA: TGTGCCAGCAGAGCCCAGGGATTTGAAGATACGCAGTATTTT.